This TCR beta chain emerged from a study of cytomegalovirus exposure and HLA in healthy donors. Points from the study as a whole: No immune exposure information besides CMV serostatus was available.

In regard to this clone: Its antigen is not known.

CDR3 length equals 14 residues. CDR1 and CDR2 from the germline V gene are SGHKS and YYEKEE (reference sequence). V shed 0 bases and J shed 4 bases, with 10 bases lying between them. In the PCR, 60 Vbeta and 13 Jbeta primers were used. The protocol was immunoSEQ multiplex PCR, while the TCRdb copy is restricted to in-frame clones and leaves out a portion. The sample holds under 200,000 clones, 83% seen once. This sequence was found in a middle-aged man in good health and CMV-seropositive. The sequenced material came from PBMCs. This chain uses TRBV5-5 with TRBJ1-1; the D gene is possibly TRBD1 (5 bases). CDR3 nucleotide sequence: TGTGCCAGCAGCTTGGGGGGCGGGGGCACTGAAGCTTTCTTT. Protein: CASSLGGGGTEAFF.